This T cell receptor beta chain was captured by sequencing in a study of shared clonotypes between healthy human individuals. Germline V gene sequence: CDR1 SGHTA, CDR2 FQGNSA. The CDR3 consists of 14 residues. The ends lost 1 base at V and 6 bases at J; junction bases unmatched: 6. The protocol was immunoSEQ multiplex PCR, while the TCRdb copy is restricted to in-frame clones and leaves out a portion. The profile shows roughly 2.2 million clones, 93% of them singletons. This TCR derives from a man between 18 and 35 years old in good health. Some clones in this sample may be carry-over from other donors' samples. The chain carries TRBV7-2 and TRBJ2-7; TRBD1 aligns across 7 bases. Sequencing input: naive CD4+ T cells from PBMCs. Subset denoted: CD45RA+ positively selected. CDR3 amino acids: CASSLEGQTTEQYF. CDR3 nucleotide sequence: TGTGCCAGCAGCTTAGAGGGACAGACCACCGAGCAGTACTTC.